One sample yielded the 23 T cell receptor beta chains listed below, sequenced in a study of identical twins' blood T cells. TCRdb re-called the 5' RACE reads with MiXCR, one entry per CDR3 protein. The data contain 300,000 to 450,000 distinct CDR3 sequences, over 25% of them seen just once; the ten biggest clones take up roughly 6.1%. The specimen was PBMCs. The source of these receptors is a woman between 18 and 50 years old in good health.

Only a few counts were recorded for this clonotype. V gene TRBV20-1 combines with J gene TRBJ2-7; D is perhaps TRBD1 (6 bases). V lost 6 bases, J lost 1 base, and 13 bases lay in between. The CDR3 loop spans 13 amino acids. Germline CDR1 is DFQATT and CDR2 is SNEGSKA (reference sequence). The CDR3 nucleotides read TGCAGTGCGTGGGCAGGACAGTCCTACGAGCAGTACTTC. Translated, it gives CSAWAGQSYEQYF.

There are many counts of this clonotype. The chain links TRBV7-9 to TRBJ1-1, with 11 bases that match TRBD1. The trim removed 4 bases at V and 3 bases at J, leaving 1 base unmatched. CDR3 length: 14 residues. From germline, CDR1 is SEHNR and CDR2 FQNEAQ (reference sequence). CDR3 nucleotides: TGTGCCAGCAGCTCGGGACAGGGGGACACTGAAGCTTTCTTT. This translates into CASSSGQGDTEAFF. Filled out from reference TRBV7-9 and TRBJ1-1, the complete variable domain reads DTGVSQNPRHKITKRGQNVTFRCDPISEHNRLYWYRQTLGQGPEFLTYFQNEAQLEKSRLLSDRFSAERPKGSFSTLEIQRTEQGDSAMYLCASSSGQGDTEAFFGQGTRLTVV.

This clonotype turned up a few times. The rearrangement joins TRBV19 to TRBJ1-6; no definite D call. Germline values: CDR1 LNHDA, CDR2 SQIVND (reference sequence). V gave up 8 bases and J gave up 10 bases, with 15 bases separating them. This CDR3 is 13 amino acids long. The CDR3, as DNA: TGTGCCAGTTCCCCTTGGGCAGCCTCACCCCTCCACTTT. Amino acids: CASSPWAASPLHF.

On this clonotype itself: Germline and junction disagree at one end, which may indicate a read error. The chain recombines TRBV6-4 with TRBJ2-2, with D perhaps matching TRBD2 (5 bases). CDR1 is MRHNA, CDR2 SNTAGT, per germline. This CDR3 region has 12 residues. The CDR3 coding sequence is TGTGCCAGCAGTAGCAGGACCGGGGAGCCGTTTTTT. This gives the protein CASSSRTGEPFF.

This CDR3 reads CSATQGLGYGYTF. CDR3 nucleotides: TGCAGCGCGACCCAGGGTCTGGGCTATGGCTACACCTTC. The chain has TRBV29-1 and TRBJ1-2; TRBD1 is a possible D gene (5 bases). This CDR3 comprises 13 residues. Between the trimmed V and J ends, which lost 7 bases and 4 bases, there was a span of 16 bases. Looked up from germline, CDR1 is SQVTM and CDR2 is ANQGSEA.

This clonotype came up many times. This chain links TRBV7-9 with TRBJ1-1; D is unclear. The CDR3 runs to 12 residues. Germline assignment: CDR1 SEHNR and CDR2 FQNEAQ (reference sequence). V was shortened by 5 bases and J by 1 base, with 5 bases between the two germline ends. CDR3 nucleotide sequence: TGTGCCAGCAGCCGCGGGAACACTGAAGCTTTCTTT. This translates into CASSRGNTEAFF.

This sequence joins TRBV5-1 and TRBJ2-2; 9 nucleotides align to TRBD2. In germline, CDR1 is SGHRS, CDR2 YFSETQ. Losses at the gene ends were 2 bases for V and 1 base for J; bases not matched to a gene: 9. The CDR3 has 18 amino acids. In DNA form, the CDR3 reads TGCGCCAGCAGCTTTCCTAGCGGGGAAATCGGGAACACCGGGGAGCTGTTTTTT. It translates to CASSFPSGEIGNTGELFF.

This clonotype has just a few counts. The genes are TRBV7-4 and TRBJ1-2, with D tentatively TRBD1 (5 bases). V lost 1 base, J lost 7 bases, and 13 bases lay in between. The CDR3 is made up of 14 amino acids. Germline CDR1 SGHVT, CDR2 SQSDAQ. The CDR3: CASSLVPQQGGYTF. The CDR3 nucleotides are TGTGCCAGCAGCTTAGTCCCCCAGCAGGGTGGCTACACCTTC.

Only a few counts were recorded for this clonotype. This chain uses TRBV20-1 with TRBJ1-4; D uncertain. V was cut by 4 bases and J by 4 bases, with 16 bases left in between. The CDR3 has 15 amino acids. Germline V gene lookup returns CDR1 DFQATT and CDR2 SNEGSKA (reference sequence). The CDR3 nucleotides are TGCAGTGCTACTTACACCGGACGGTTTAATGAAAAACTGTTTTTT. It yields the protein CSATYTGRFNEKLFF.

This clonotype was observed many times. The V gene is TRBV29-1, the J gene TRBJ2-7, with 7 bases matching TRBD1. Trimming at V came to 6 bases and at J to 3 bases, leaving 5 bases not matched to a gene. The length of the CDR3 is 12 residues. Germline CDR1 is SQVTM and CDR2 is ANQGSEA. The CDR3 sequence: CSVHDRDYEQYF. The CDR3 nucleotides read TGCAGCGTCCACGACAGGGACTACGAGCAGTACTTC.

The genes are TRBV29-1 and TRBJ2-2, with a weak D call TRBD1 (5 bases). The CDR3 runs to 13 residues. V gave up 3 bases and J gave up 0 bases, with 5 bases separating them. From germline, CDR1 is SQVTM and CDR2 ANQGSEA. CDR3 nucleotides: TGCAGCGTTGAGACAGCGAACACCGGGGAGCTGTTTTTT. It translates to CSVETANTGELFF.

This sequence joins TRBV27 and TRBJ2-7, with 7 bases identical to TRBD1. CDR1 MNHEY and CDR2 SMNVEV come from the germline V gene (reference sequence). With V trimmed by 8 bases and J by 2 bases, 6 bases remained unmatched. This CDR3 is 13 amino acids long. CDR3 nucleotide sequence: TGTGCCAGCGGAAGACAGGGCACCTACGAGCAGTACTTC. It is translated as CASGRQGTYEQYF.

This clonotype appeared a few times. This rearrangement joins TRBV20-1 to TRBJ1-4; possible D gene TRBD1, 5 bases. This CDR3 contains 17 residues. The V gene lost 3 bases and the J gene lost 3 bases, with 20 bases spanning the gap. The germline gives CDR1 DFQATT, CDR2 SNEGSKA (reference sequence). The CDR3 reads CSASDRRVGGPNEKLFF. DNA of the CDR3: TGCAGTGCTAGCGACCGCCGAGTGGGGGGTCCTAATGAAAAACTGTTTTTT.

Only a few counts were recorded for this clonotype. This sequence joins TRBV3-1 and TRBJ1-2; 9 bases are a match to TRBD1. The CDR3 sequence is 14 residues long. Germline CDR1 reads LGHDT; CDR2 reads YNNKEL (reference sequence). Trimming at V came to 7 bases and at J to 4 bases, leaving 7 bases not matched to a gene. For the CDR3, the DNA is TGTGCCAGCACCGATCAGACAGGGGGCTATGGCTACACCTTC. It is translated as CASTDQTGGYGYTF.

On this clonotype itself: This may be a read error, as it is one base from a much larger clone. V and J are TRBV20-1 and TRBJ1-1, with D unclear. CDR3 length equals 13 residues. V was clipped by 1 base and J by 4 bases, with 10 bases between them. CDR1 and CDR2 (germline): DFQATT, SNEGSKA (reference sequence). The DNA for the CDR3 is TGCAGTGCTAGAGGGTTGGGAAGCACTGAAGCTTTCTTT. Its protein product is CSARGLGSTEAFF.

The chain has TRBV29-1 and TRBJ1-3; D remains unclear. V was trimmed by 6 bases and J by 0 bases, leaving 3 bases between them. Germline V lookup: CDR1 SQVTM, CDR2 ANQGSEA. The CDR3 contains 11 residues. The CDR3 sequence: CSVTSGNTIYF. The CDR3 nucleotides read TGCAGCGTCACCTCTGGAAACACCATATATTTT.

This clonotype was picked up many times. The rearrangement uses TRBV18 and TRBJ2-7; perhaps TRBD1 as D (6 bases). The V end was cut by 2 bases, the J end by 4 bases, with 12 bases between. The V gene's germline CDR1 is KGHSH and CDR2 LQKENI. The CDR3 totals 14 residues. In DNA form, the CDR3 reads TGTGCCAGCTCACCAGGGGGCGCGGGTTACGAGCAGTACTTC. Protein: CASSPGGAGYEQYF.

Only a few counts were recorded for this clonotype. V is TRBV7-2 and J is TRBJ2-6, with TRBD2 as a possible D gene (7 bases). Trimming left V 2 bases short and J 0 bases short, with 14 bases between. The CDR3 runs to 18 residues. Germline V lookup: CDR1 SGHTA, CDR2 FQGNSA. Written as DNA, the CDR3 is TGTGCCAGCAGCTTAAGGGGGGGGCCTTCCTCTGGGGCCAACGTCCTGACTTTC. Translation gives CASSLRGGPSSGANVLTF.

This clonotype was seen ten or more times. The genes are TRBV20-1 and TRBJ2-1, with 8 nucleotides matching TRBD2. With V trimmed by 5 bases and J by 2 bases, 11 bases remained unmatched. The CDR3 extends over 16 amino acids. CDR1 is DFQATT and CDR2 is SNEGSKA in the germline V gene (reference sequence). The CDR3 bases are TGCAGTGCTCCCCACCGACTAGCGATACCCTACAATGAGCAGTTCTTC. Translated, it gives CSAPHRLAIPYNEQFF.

This clonotype occurred a few times. The chain couples TRBV9 to TRBJ2-3; unclear D gene. CDR1 is SGDLS, CDR2 YYNGEE, per germline. The ends were cut back, 5 bases at V and 1 base at J, with 11 bases in the middle. The CDR3 spans 14 residues. CDR3 region: CASSPGGGTDTQYF. In nucleotides, the CDR3 is TGTGCCAGCAGTCCCGGTGGGGGCACAGATACGCAGTATTTT.

This clonotype turned up a few times. V is TRBV29-1 and J is TRBJ1-1, with no clear D. Germline CDR1 is SQVTM and CDR2 is ANQGSEA. V was cut by 4 bases and J by 0 bases, with 9 bases left in between. This CDR3 has 13 residues. The CDR3 protein is CSVVGPLNTEAFF. The CDR3 DNA reads TGCAGCGTTGTGGGCCCCTTGAACACTGAAGCTTTCTTT.

In this sample, this clonotype turned up many times. This chain links TRBV6-2 or TRBV6-3 with TRBJ1-1; the D gene is possibly TRBD1 (5 bases). The germline gives CDR1 MNHEY, CDR2 SVGEGT. The CDR3 runs 14 residues. Trimming removed 2 bases at V and 1 base at J, with 8 bases between. CDR3 coding DNA: TGTGCCAGCAGTTACAAAGGGGCGAACACTGAAGCTTTCTTT. It encodes CASSYKGANTEAFF.

The sample holds a few counts of this clonotype. The chain uses TRBV2 and TRBJ1-6; 10 bases fit TRBD1. This CDR3 comprises 14 residues. Germline CDR1 is SNHLY and CDR2 is FYNNEI. The V gene end was trimmed by 11 bases and the J gene end by 7 bases; junction bases not matched to a gene: 8. Written as DNA, the CDR3 is TGTGCCTCATATGCGGGACAGGGGAATTCACCCCTCCACTTT. Protein product: CASYAGQGNSPLHF.